The 10 T cell receptor beta chains presented below share a single source sample, sequenced in a study of cytomegalovirus exposure and HLA in healthy donors. Primers for the PCR totalled 60 Vbeta and 13 Jbeta. Sequencing was performed with immunoSEQ multiplex PCR; in TCRdb, only in-frame clones are kept and a portion is missing. The sample shows 110,000 to 150,000 clones, over 60% of them seen only once. Material: PBMCs. Every receptor here comes from a middle-aged man in good health and CMV-seronegative.

This clone was seen just once. The chain couples TRBV28 to TRBJ2-7; a possible D gene is TRBD1 (6 bases). Germline V CDR1 and CDR2: MDHEN, SYDVKM. V shed 2 bases and J shed 2 bases, with 10 bases lying between them. CDR3 length: 14 amino acids. The CDR3 loop reads CASSLVGQTYEQYF. The CDR3, as DNA: TGTGCCAGCAGTTTAGTCGGACAGACCTACGAGCAGTACTTC.

This clone was detected only a few times. CDR3 nucleotide sequence: TGTGCCAGTAGTATACAGCCCCCCGGACAGGGGGCTAAACTGTTTTTT. Translation: CASSIQPPGQGAKLFF. The rearrangement uses TRBV19 and TRBJ1-4; 11 bases align to TRBD1. This CDR3 contains 16 residues. Germline CDR1 reads LNHDA; CDR2 reads SQIVND (reference sequence). Losses at the gene ends were 2 bases for V and 11 bases for J; bases not matched to a gene: 10.

The V call is TRBV9, the J call TRBJ1-1; D ambiguous. This CDR3 region has 14 residues. Germline CDR1 SGDLS, CDR2 YYNGEE. V lost 2 bases and J 0 bases, leaving 8 bases between the germline ends. The CDR3 loop reads CASSVSTVNTEAFF. The CDR3 DNA reads as TGTGCCAGCAGCGTTTCGACTGTGAACACTGAAGCTTTCTTT.

The chain links TRBV7-6 to TRBJ2-3; D not certain. CDR1 SGHVS and CDR2 FNYEAQ come from the germline V gene. The ends were cut back, 2 bases at V and 0 bases at J, with 6 bases in the middle. This CDR3 contains 14 residues. The CDR3 region has the DNA TGTGCCAGCAGCTTACTCTCTAGCACAGATACGCAGTATTTT. It is translated as CASSLLSSTDTQYF.

This CDR3 is CASSPQLAGGPSYEQYF. CDR3 sequence (DNA): TGTGCCAGTAGTCCCCAGTTAGCGGGAGGGCCATCCTACGAGCAGTACTTC. The chain employs TRBV19 and TRBJ2-7; TRBD2 aligns across 11 bases. J gave up 1 base and V 5 bases, and 10 bases lay outside the gene matches. Germline values: CDR1 LNHDA, CDR2 SQIVND (reference sequence). The CDR3 length is 17 residues.

Worth noting for this clone: Germline is not matched at one junction end, which may reflect a read error. This chain links TRBV19 with TRBJ1-2; D remains unclear. The germline CDR1 and CDR2 sequences are LNHDA and SQIVND (reference sequence). This CDR3 has 15 residues. The CDR3 region is CASSPVGSQHYGYPF. The CDR3 bases are TGTGCCAGTAGTCCCGTCGGTTCCCAACACTATGGCTACCCCTTC.

V is TRBV7-9 and J is TRBJ2-5, with 7 bases that match TRBD2. The CDR3 totals 15 residues. Per germline, CDR1 SEHNR and CDR2 FQNEAQ (reference sequence). After removal of 4 bases from V and 3 bases from J, the junction contained 8 bases not matched to a gene. The CDR3, as DNA: TGTGCCAGCAGCTATCGAGGACTAGGGGAAGAGACCCAGTACTTC. Translated, it gives CASSYRGLGEETQYF.

The chain links TRBV6-1 to TRBJ1-3; D ambiguous. This CDR3 contains 15 residues. Trimming took off 2 bases at V and 0 bases at J, with 8 bases between the two ends. Per the germline V gene, CDR1 is MNHNS and CDR2 is SASEGT. The CDR3, as DNA: TGTGCCAGCAGTGAATTTAGGAGCTCTGGAAACACCATATATTTT. As protein: CASSEFRSSGNTIYF.

DNA for the CDR3: TGTGCCAGCAGCCTAGGGGTTGGCAAGAGCCAGCGCTCGAACACTGAAGCTTTCTTT. This gives the protein CASSLGVGKSQRSNTEAFF. The chain employs TRBV7-8 and TRBJ1-1, with TRBD1 as a possible D gene (5 bases). The CDR3 length is 19 residues. The V and J ends lost 5 bases and 1 base respectively, with 26 bases between them. The germline V gene encodes CDR1 SGHVS and CDR2 FQNEAQ.

The rearrangement uses TRBV4-3 and TRBJ2-1, with a possible D match to TRBD1 (6 bases). Germline assignment: CDR1 LGHNA and CDR2 YSLEER. The CDR3 runs to 17 residues. V lost 0 bases to trimming and J lost 12 bases, with 24 bases between them. CDR3 in DNA: TGCGCCAGCAGCCAAGAAGTTTCGACAGGACATACAAGGAGGCAGTTCTTC. It is translated as CASSQEVSTGHTRRQFF.